This T cell receptor beta chain was sequenced during a study of blood T cell repertoires in COVID-19. The wider study: Samples of COVID-19 (acute and convalescent) were obtained from the United States, Italy and Spain. The analysed material was cDNA or gDNA that came from T cells, B-cell-depleted T cells, or PBMCs.

Original data processing: Counts of nucleated cells, estimated from reference gene primer amplification, were obtained. Clones were read by immunoSEQ multiplex PCR, and TCRdb kept only the in-frame ones, dropping some. V and J calls plus clone size are reproduced from that table; the DNA served to infer D and trimming. The sample carries about 120,000 clones, roughly 79% recorded once. Looked up from germline, CDR1 is KGHSH and CDR2 is LQKENI. The CDR3 spans 14 residues. V was pared by 0 bases and J by 7 bases, with 9 bases between. Material: peripheral blood. The chain couples TRBV18 to TRBJ1-4; unclear D gene. This clonotype originated in a man aged 65 to 79 with active or convalescent COVID-19. CDR3 in amino acids: CASSPPGSGEKLFF. Here the CDR3 DNA reads TGTGCCAGCTCACCACCCGGTAGCGGTGAAAAACTGTTTTTT.